Listed below are T cell receptor beta chains from one sample, sequenced in a study of shared clonotypes between healthy human individuals. Clones were sequenced by immunoSEQ multiplex PCR, and TCRdb holds only the in-frame ones, with some missing. The data show about 1.5 million clones, approximately 98% seen once. The sequenced material came from naive CD4+ T cells sorted from blood. These receptor sequences come from a young man in good health. CDR3s include the opening cysteine and the closing phenylalanine or tryptophan. The D gene is left open where the match is weak. Some rows mark clone size as missing; the rest say once, few, many or name a class of expanded clone.

d_call	clone_size	j_call	v_call	cdr3_nt	cdr3_aa
NA	NA	TRBJ2-3	TRBV5-1	TGCGCCAGCAGCGAAACTGGACGCACAGATACGCAGTATTTT	CASSETGRTDTQYF
NA	NA	TRBJ1-6	TRBV18	TGTGCCAGCTCACCACACAGGGATTCACCCCTCCACTTT	CASSPHRDSPLHF
TRBD2	NA	TRBJ2-5	TRBV30	TGTGCCTGGAGTTCTCACGGACTAGCAGACCAAGAGACCCAGTACTTC	CAWSSHGLADQETQYF
TRBD2	NA	TRBJ2-7	TRBV5-6	TGTGCCAGCAGCCGCGGACTAGCGGGAGCCGCCGAGCAGTACTTC	CASSRGLAGAAEQYF
NA	NA	TRBJ2-7	TRBV28	TGTGCCAGCAGTTTATCCAAGTACGAGCAGTACTTC	CASSLSKYEQYF
NA	once	TRBJ2-7	TRBV19	TGTGCCAGTAGTATTAGGGTCTTTTCGACCTACGAGCAGTACTTC	CASSIRVFSTYEQYF
TRBD1	NA	TRBJ1-2	TRBV5-1	TGCGCCAGCAGCTTTCAGGGGGCCGACTATGGCTACACCTTC	CASSFQGADYGYTF
TRBD1	NA	TRBJ2-3	TRBV6-1	TGTGCCAGCAAAAAAGACAGGGCCACAGATACGCAGTATTTT	CASKKDRATDTQYF
NA	NA	TRBJ2-7	TRBV9	TGTGCCAGCAGCGTAAGGACCACAGGAGTGGATGAGCAGTACTTC	CASSVRTTGVDEQYF
TRBD2	NA	TRBJ2-2	TRBV28	TGTGCCAGCAGTTTGGCGGGAGCCCCTCCGAGGACCGGGGAGCTGTTTTTT	CASSLAGAPPRTGELFF
NA	NA	TRBJ2-7	TRBV25-1	TGTGCCAGCAGTGTTGTGGGCTACGAGCAGTACTTC	CASSVVGYEQYF
TRBD1	NA	TRBJ2-2	TRBV4-2	TGTGCCAGCAGTACCGGGACAGAGAACACCGGGGAGCTGTTTTTT	CASSTGTENTGELFF
NA	NA	TRBJ2-1	TRBV30	TGTGCCTTCAGACAGGTGGAGTTTTTCTTC	CAFRQVEFFF
TRBD1	NA	TRBJ2-7	TRBV19	TGTGCCAGTAGTGGGGGACAGGGCTTGGAGCAGTACTTC	CASSGGQGLEQYF
TRBD1	NA	TRBJ2-1	TRBV5-1	TGCGCCAGCAGCTTAGCGCGGACAGGGGTTAGCTCCTACAATGAGCAGTTCTTC	CASSLARTGVSSYNEQFF
NA	once	TRBJ2-6	TRBV7-3	TGTGCCAGCAGCATGGCCTGGGCTAGGGCCAACGTCCTGACTTTC	CASSMAWARANVLTF
TRBD1	NA	TRBJ1-3	TRBV10-3	TGTGCCATCAGCCGCCGTGGGACAGGGGGCGGCGAATCTGGAAACACCATATATTTT	CAISRRGTGGGESGNTIYF
NA	NA	TRBJ2-3	TRBV6-5	TGTGCCAGCAGTTCTTACACAGATACGCAGTATTTT	CASSSYTDTQYF
NA	NA	TRBJ2-3	TRBV5-1	TGCGCCAGCAGCCTGGACTACACAGATACGCAGTATTTT	CASSLDYTDTQYF
NA	NA	TRBJ1-4	TRBV11-3	TGTGCCAGCAGCTTAAGGGAAGGAGAAAAACTGTTTTTT	CASSLREGEKLFF
NA	NA	TRBJ2-7	TRBV6-5	TGTGCCAGCAGTTTCCGGTCCCCACGCGAGCAGTACTTC	CASSFRSPREQYF
NA	NA	TRBJ2-1	TRBV11-2	TGTGCCAGCAGCTTGGGGGGACGAACTACCAATGAGCAGTTCTTC	CASSLGGRTTNEQFF